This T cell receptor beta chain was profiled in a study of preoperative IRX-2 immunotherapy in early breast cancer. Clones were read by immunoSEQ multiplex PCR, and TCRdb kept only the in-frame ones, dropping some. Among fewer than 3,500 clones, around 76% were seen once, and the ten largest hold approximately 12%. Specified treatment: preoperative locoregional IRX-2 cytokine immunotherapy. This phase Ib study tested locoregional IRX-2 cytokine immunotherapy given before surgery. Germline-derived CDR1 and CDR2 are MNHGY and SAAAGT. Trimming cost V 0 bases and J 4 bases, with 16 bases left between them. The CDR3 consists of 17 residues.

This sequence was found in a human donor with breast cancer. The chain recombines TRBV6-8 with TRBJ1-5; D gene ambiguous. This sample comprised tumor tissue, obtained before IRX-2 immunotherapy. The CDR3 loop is CASSYSPGGPLNQPQHF. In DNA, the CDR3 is TGTGCCAGCAGTTACTCGCCGGGAGGCCCCCTAAATCAGCCCCAGCATTTT.